This T cell receptor beta chain derives from a study of OX40 agonist ivuxolimab in advanced cancers. Study-level background: An agonistic anti-OX40 (CD134) antibody, ivuxolimab, was used to treat the patients. Study findings and constraints: Researchers report that CD8+ T cells had, on average, more expanded clones than CD4+. Clones of CD4+ and CD8+ blood T cells grew by week 6 at doses of 0.1 to 3.0 mg/kg.

The data were produced by immunoSEQ multiplex PCR, yet TCRdb's version contains in-frame clones alone and is incomplete. The data hold approximately 70,000 clones, with 85% to 90% observed a single time. Systemic immunosuppression or a history of autoimmune disease excluded patients. This CDR3 spans 12 amino acids. Germline CDR1 reads SGHAT; CDR2 reads FQNNGV. V was pared by 6 bases and J by 8 bases, with 6 bases of the junction left unmatched. On this clone itself: The antigen remains undetermined.

The V and J genes are TRBV11-2 and TRBJ1-1; 7 positions match TRBD1. This sample comprised CD4+ or CD8+ T cells sorted from blood, obtained in a trial of the OX40 agonist ivuxolimab. The source of this sequence is an adult with an advanced solid tumor such as melanoma, head and neck, liver or kidney cancer. The CDR3 region is CASSLRDREAFF. The CDR3 bases are TGTGCCAGCAGTTTACGGGACAGAGAAGCTTTCTTT.